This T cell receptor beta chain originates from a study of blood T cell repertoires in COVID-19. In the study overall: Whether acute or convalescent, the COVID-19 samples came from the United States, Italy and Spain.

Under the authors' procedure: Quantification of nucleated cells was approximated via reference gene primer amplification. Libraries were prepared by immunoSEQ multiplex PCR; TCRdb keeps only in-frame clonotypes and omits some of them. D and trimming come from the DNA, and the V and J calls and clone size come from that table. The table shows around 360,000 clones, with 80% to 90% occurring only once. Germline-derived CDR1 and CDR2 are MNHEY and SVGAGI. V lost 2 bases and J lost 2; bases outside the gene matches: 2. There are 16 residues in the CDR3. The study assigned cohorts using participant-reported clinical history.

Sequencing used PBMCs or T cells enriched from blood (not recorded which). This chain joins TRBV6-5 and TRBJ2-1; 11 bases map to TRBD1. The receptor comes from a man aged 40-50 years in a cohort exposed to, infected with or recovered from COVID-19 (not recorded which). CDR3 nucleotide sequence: TGTGCCAGCAGTTACCAGGACAGGGGGCCCTACAATGAGCAGTTCTTC. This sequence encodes CASSYQDRGPYNEQFF.